The rows below give T cell receptor beta chains drawn from one sample of a study of blood T cell repertoires in COVID-19. Some clones are missing from TCRdb's copy, which holds only in-frame ones; the method was immunoSEQ multiplex PCR. The sample holds 70,000 to 100,000 clones, about 91% seen once. The specimen sequenced was peripheral blood. The receptors here all came from a woman in her sixties or seventies with acute or convalescent COVID-19. CDR3s include the opening cysteine and the closing phenylalanine or tryptophan. A D gene is named only where the DNA matches it firmly. Some rows mark clone size as missing; the rest say once, few, many or name a class of expanded clone.

clone size | J gene | V gene | D gene | CDR3 protein | CDR3 DNA
. | TRBJ1-1 | TRBV5-1 | . | CASSDGRGTEAFF | TGCGCCAGCAGCGACGGCCGGGGGACTGAAGCTTTCTTT
. | TRBJ1-4 | TRBV5-1 | . | CASSGGDATNEKLFF | TGCGCCAGCAGTGGGGGGGACGCAACTAATGAAAAACTGTTTTTT
. | TRBJ1-1 | TRBV7-8 | . | CASSFSPMNTEAFF | TGTGCCAGCAGCTTTAGTCCTATGAACACTGAAGCTTTCTTT
. | TRBJ1-1 | TRBV19 | . | CASSIEDRNTEAFF | TGTGCCAGTAGTATAGAGGACAGGAACACTGAAGCTTTCTTT
once | TRBJ1-1 | TRBV7-9 | . | CASSVTGYTEAFF | TGTGCCAGCAGCGTCACAGGGTACACTGAAGCTTTCTTT
. | TRBJ2-7 | TRBV12-3/TRBV12-4 | . | CASSWGRGEQYF | TGTGCCAGCAGTTGGGGCAGGGGCGAGCAGTACTTC
. | TRBJ2-1 | TRBV29-1 | . | CSELPGDYNEQFF | TGCAGCGAACTTCCGGGGGACTACAATGAGCAGTTCTTC
. | TRBJ1-1 | TRBV5-1 | . | CASSLDPVNTEAFF | TGCGCCAGCAGCTTGGATCCGGTGAACACTGAAGCTTTCTTT
. | TRBJ2-5 | TRBV19 | TRBD1 | CASSIGTDTQETQYF | TGTGCCAGTAGTATTGGGACAGACACCCAAGAGACCCAGTACTTC
. | TRBJ2-5 | TRBV6-5 | TRBD2 | CASSYLPTSEETQYF | TGTGCCAGCAGTTACCTCCCAACTAGCGAAGAGACCCAGTACTTC
. | TRBJ1-5 | TRBV30 | . | CAWSARALYSNQPQHF | TGTGCCTGGAGTGCCAGGGCCCTATACAGCAATCAGCCCCAGCATTTT
. | TRBJ2-7 | TRBV6-5 | TRBD1 | CASSSGTGIGQYF | TGTGCCAGCAGTTCAGGGACAGGGATCGGGCAGTACTTC
. | TRBJ2-7 | TRBV27 | TRBD1 | CASSLVGTGTYEQYF | TGTGCCAGCAGTTTAGTAGGGACAGGAACCTACGAGCAGTACTTC
. | TRBJ1-2 | TRBV28 | . | CASSLGGGEGYGYTF | TGTGCCAGCAGTTTAGGGGGGGGCGAGGGATATGGCTACACCTTC
. | TRBJ2-1 | TRBV3-1/TRBV3-2 | TRBD1 | CASSQLGQALGEQFF | TGTGCCAGCAGCCAACTGGGACAGGCCCTCGGTGAGCAGTTCTTC
. | TRBJ1-2 | TRBV18 | TRBD1 | CASSPITGVNYGYTF | TGTGCCAGCTCACCGATCACAGGGGTCAACTATGGCTACACCTTC
. | TRBJ1-5 | TRBV6-5 | TRBD1 | CASKRGLDQPQHF | TGTGCCAGCAAAAGGGGGCTAGATCAGCCCCAGCATTTT
. | TRBJ2-5 | TRBV19 | . | CASSMYGWETQYF | TGTGCCAGTAGTATGTACGGGTGGGAGACCCAGTACTTC
. | TRBJ2-1 | TRBV24-1 | . | CATSDSIYNEQFF | TGTGCCACCAGTGATTCTATATACAATGAGCAGTTCTTC
. | TRBJ2-5 | TRBV7-8 | TRBD1 | CASSTGGARETQYF | TGTGCCAGCAGCACAGGGGGCGCGAGGGAGACCCAGTACTTC
. | TRBJ2-2 | TRBV5-1 | TRBD1 | CASSFDRGGSGELFF | TGCGCCAGCAGCTTCGACAGGGGTGGGTCCGGGGAGCTGTTTTTT
. | TRBJ1-2 | TRBV24-1 | . | CATSGQGIPYGYTF | TGTGCCACCAGTGGGCAGGGGATTCCCTATGGCTACACCTTC
. | TRBJ1-2 | TRBV9 | TRBD1 | CASSAGQGRAYGYTF | TGTGCCAGCAGCGCGGGACAGGGAAGGGCCTATGGCTACACCTTC
. | TRBJ2-6 | TRBV19 | TRBD1 | CASSRQGDSSGANVLTF | TGTGCCAGTAGCCGACAGGGGGATAGCTCTGGGGCCAACGTCCTGACTTTC
few | TRBJ1-5 | TRBV18 | . | CASSLDRAYQPQHF | TGTGCCAGCTCCTTGGACAGAGCGTATCAGCCCCAGCATTTT
. | TRBJ1-6 | TRBV2 | . | CASSEASANSPLHF | TGTGCCAGCAGTGAAGCCAGTGCAAATTCACCCCTCCACTTT
. | TRBJ2-3 | TRBV9 | TRBD2 | CASSAMGLNTDTQYF | TGTGCCAGCAGCGCGATGGGACTAAATACAGATACGCAGTATTTT
. | TRBJ2-7 | TRBV5-6 | . | CASSYTSLEQYF | TGTGCCAGCAGTTATACTTCGCTAGAGCAGTACTTC
. | TRBJ2-5 | TRBV11-2 | TRBD2 | CASRMGGVQETQYF | TGTGCCAGCAGGATGGGGGGGGTGCAAGAGACCCAGTACTTC
. | TRBJ2-7 | TRBV9 | . | CASSASTGTTYEQYF | TGTGCCAGCAGCGCCTCGACTGGGACAACATACGAGCAGTACTTC
. | TRBJ2-5 | TRBV20-1 | . | CSASPEETQYF | TGCAGTGCTAGTCCAGAAGAGACCCAGTACTTC
. | TRBJ2-3 | TRBV9 | . | CASSVASRTDTQYF | TGTGCCAGCAGCGTAGCTAGTAGGACAGATACGCAGTATTTT
. | TRBJ1-1 | TRBV28 | TRBD1 | CASSSGQGVGKAFF | TGTGCCAGCAGTTCGGGACAGGGAGTTGGGAAAGCTTTCTTT
. | TRBJ2-4 | TRBV18 | . | CASSPNRVENIQYF | TGTGCCAGCTCACCAAACCGGGTTGAAAACATTCAGTACTTC
. | TRBJ2-6 | TRBV4-1 | . | CASSRQPSGANVLTF | TGCGCCAGCAGCCGACAACCCTCTGGGGCCAACGTCCTGACTTTC
. | TRBJ2-7 | TRBV6-5 | TRBD1 | CASSYSTGTAYEQYF | TGTGCCAGCAGTTACTCCACCGGGACAGCCTACGAGCAGTACTTC
. | TRBJ2-2 | TRBV15 | TRBD1 | CATSTDRGTGELFF | TGTGCCACCAGCACCGACAGGGGCACCGGGGAGCTGTTTTTT
. | TRBJ2-1 | TRBV28 | TRBD2 | CASSLRNGRAILSYNEQFF | TGTGCCAGCAGTTTGAGAAACGGGAGGGCCATCCTCTCCTACAATGAGCAGTTCTTC
. | TRBJ2-3 | TRBV5-1 | TRBD2 | CASSLGSGGPGDTQYF | TGCGCCAGCAGCTTGGGGAGCGGGGGGCCCGGGGATACGCAGTATTTT
. | TRBJ2-5 | TRBV5-1 | TRBD1 | CASRTGTGDETQYF | TGCGCCAGCAGAACCGGGACAGGGGATGAGACCCAGTACTTC
once | TRBJ2-7 | TRBV5-1 | . | CASSLDVSSEQYF | TGCGCCAGCAGCTTGGATGTGTCCTCCGAGCAGTACTTC
. | TRBJ2-7 | TRBV19 | . | CASSIASGAISYEQYF | TGTGCCAGTAGTATAGCTTCAGGGGCCATCTCCTACGAGCAGTACTTC
. | TRBJ1-1 | TRBV3-1/TRBV3-2 | TRBD1 | CASSPGQGPTFF | TGTGCCAGCAGCCCGGGACAGGGCCCTACTTTCTTT
. | TRBJ1-2 | TRBV4-1 | . | CASSPKVQAGANYGYTF | TGCGCCAGCAGCCCCAAGGTCCAGGCTGGTGCTAACTATGGCTACACCTTC
. | TRBJ2-3 | TRBV29-1 | . | CSVGSKGSVGTQYF | TGCAGCGTGGGGAGTAAGGGAAGTGTGGGTACGCAGTATTTT
. | TRBJ2-7 | TRBV5-1 | TRBD2 | CASSLAGAGGTYEQYF | TGCGCCAGCAGCTTGGCGGGGGCGGGGGGAACCTACGAGCAGTACTTC
. | TRBJ2-1 | TRBV28 | TRBD1 | CASSQDRVSYNEQFF | TGTGCCAGCAGTCAAGACAGGGTCTCCTACAATGAGCAGTTCTTC
. | TRBJ1-2 | TRBV5-4 | . | CASSLGSTPNYGYTF | TGTGCCAGCAGCTTGGGATCGACACCTAACTATGGCTACACCTTC